Below, 18 T cell receptor beta chains from the same sample are listed, as sequenced in a study of OX40 agonist ivuxolimab in advanced cancers. TCRdb keeps only in-frame clones here, not all; method: immunoSEQ multiplex PCR. The sample lists 3,100 or so clones, 70% to 80% occurring once. The source material was CD4+ or CD8+ T cells sorted from blood, sampled in a trial of the OX40 agonist ivuxolimab. The receptors stem from an adult with an advanced solid tumor such as melanoma, head and neck, liver or kidney cancer.

The rearrangement uses TRBV5-6 and TRBJ1-1, with D perhaps TRBD1 (5 bases). V was shortened by 0 bases and J by 0 bases, with 12 bases between the two germline ends. The CDR3 has 16 residues. Germline assignment: CDR1 SGHDT and CDR2 YYEEEE. The CDR3 loop is CASSLGGGVLNTEAFF. The CDR3 nucleotides read TGTGCCAGCAGCTTGGGTGGAGGGGTGCTGAACACTGAAGCTTTCTTT.

Only one count was recorded for this clone. V gene TRBV27 combines with J gene TRBJ2-5, with 11 bases aligning to TRBD2. Trimming took 5 bases from V and 4 from J; bases not matched to a gene: 6. The germline V gene encodes CDR1 MNHEY and CDR2 SMNVEV (reference sequence). CDR3 size: 15 residues. DNA of the CDR3: TGTGCCAGCAGTGTTAGCGGGAGGGCCGGAGAGACCCAGTACTTC. Its protein product is CASSVSGRAGETQYF.

The DNA of the CDR3 is TGTGCCAGTCGGGGACTAATAGGGTACAATGAGCAGTTCTTC. It translates to CASRGLIGYNEQFF. The chain recombines TRBV19 with TRBJ2-1; 7 nucleotides match TRBD2. The germline CDR1 and CDR2 sequences are LNHDA and SQIVND (reference sequence). The CDR3 is 14 residues long. V trimming: 8 bases; J trimming: 4 bases; junction bases outside the gene matches: 8.

The chain combines TRBV28 with TRBJ2-5; no clear D. V lost 5 bases, J lost 3 bases, and 16 bases lay in between. The CDR3 totals 15 residues. Germline V gives CDR1 MDHEN, CDR2 SYDVKM. CDR3 loop: CASSSARALEETQYF. CDR3 nucleotide sequence: TGTGCCAGCAGTAGTGCGCGCGCACTGGAAGAGACCCAGTACTTC.

The chain employs TRBV27 and TRBJ2-5; D might be TRBD2 (5 bases). Germline loops: CDR1 MNHEY, CDR2 SMNVEV (reference sequence). Trimming removed 3 bases from V and 2 bases from J, with 7 bases in between. CDR3 size: 13 residues. The chain's CDR3 is CASSFGRQETQYF. The DNA for the CDR3 is TGTGCCAGCAGTTTTGGGAGACAAGAGACCCAGTACTTC.

V usage is TRBV5-6 and J usage is TRBJ2-7, with D possibly TRBD1 on 6 matching bases. CDR1 is SGHDT, CDR2 YYEEEE, per germline. This CDR3 is built from 12 residues. Trimming took off 3 bases at V and 6 bases at J, with 10 bases between the two ends. The CDR3 sequence: CASSSSGVEQYF. The CDR3 region has the DNA TGTGCCAGCAGCTCCTCAGGGGTCGAGCAGTACTTC. Using reference TRBV5-6 and TRBJ2-7 for the parts outside the CDR3, the full variable domain is DAGVTQSPTHLIKTRGQQVTLRCSPKSGHDTVSWYQQALGQGPQFIFQYYEEEERQRGNFPDRFSGHQFPNYSSELNVNALLLGDSALYLCASSSSGVEQYFGPGTRLTVT.

The chain couples TRBV5-6 to TRBJ2-3; D ambiguous. Per the germline V gene, CDR1 is SGHDT and CDR2 is YYEEEE. CDR3 length: 12 amino acids. The germline V and J ends were trimmed by 0 bases and 3 bases, with 2 bases remaining between them. The CDR3 loop is CASSLVTDTQYF. Written as DNA, the CDR3 is TGTGCCAGCAGCTTGGTTACAGATACGCAGTATTTT.

The rearrangement joins TRBV13 to TRBJ2-5; possibly TRBD1 for D (5 bases). This CDR3 has 14 residues. V was shortened by 4 bases and J by 7 bases, with 16 bases between the two germline ends. Germline assignment: CDR1 PRHDT and CDR2 FYEKMQ (reference sequence). CDR3 coding DNA: TGTGCCAGCAGCTCCGTTAGGGCCCAGGGGACCCAGTACTTC. Translation: CASSSVRAQGTQYF.

The V gene is TRBV7-2, the J gene TRBJ2-7; D call uncertain. Germline-derived CDR1 and CDR2 are SGHTA and FQGNSA. V was clipped by 3 bases and J by 5 bases, with 5 bases between them. The CDR3 runs 11 residues. The CDR3 coding sequence is TGTGCCAGCAGCTTGTATAACGAGCAGTACTTC. Amino acids: CASSLYNEQYF. Full variable domain (outside the CDR3, taken from reference TRBV7-2 and TRBJ2-7): GAGVSQSPSNKVTEKGKDVELRCDPISGHTALYWYRQSLGQGLEFLIYFQGNSAPDKSGLPSDRFSAERTGGSVSTLTIQRTQQEDSAVYLCASSLYNEQYFGPGTRLTVT.

CDR3 amino acids: CASSLLYTDTQYF. DNA for the CDR3: TGTGCCAGCAGCTTGTTGTACACAGATACGCAGTATTTT. The rearrangement uses TRBV5-8 and TRBJ2-3; D unresolved. V lost 1 base and J 2 bases, leaving 5 bases between the germline ends. Germline V gene lookup returns CDR1 SGHTS and CDR2 YDEGEE. The CDR3 sequence is 13 residues long.

V is TRBV7-9 and J is TRBJ2-3; 8 positions match TRBD1. Germline CDR1 SEHNR, CDR2 FQNEAQ (reference sequence). The CDR3 spans 16 residues. Losses at the gene ends were 4 bases for V and 3 bases for J; bases not matched to a gene: 9. Here the CDR3 DNA reads TGTGCCAGCAGCTCCACGCGGACAGGGAGGACAGATACGCAGTATTTT. Its translation: CASSSTRTGRTDTQYF.

As concerns this clone: One end of the junction fails to match germline, which may point to a read error. The chain employs TRBV3-1 (or the pseudogene TRBV3-2) and TRBJ2-7; a possible D gene is TRBD2 (6 bases). Per germline, CDR1 LGHDT and CDR2 YNNKEL (reference sequence). The CDR3 sequence is 9 residues long. The chain's CDR3 is CASSTERDF. CDR3 nucleotide sequence: TGTGCCAGCAGCACCGAGCGGGACTTC.

This clone was observed once. CDR3 amino acids: CASSGHNSGNTIYF. CDR3 in DNA: TGTGCCAGCAGCGGACACAACTCTGGAAACACCATATATTTT. The chain is built from TRBV9 and TRBJ1-3; D not certain. CDR3 length: 14 amino acids. CDR1 and CDR2 from the germline V gene are SGDLS and YYNGEE. Deletions cut 3 bases from V and 0 bases from J, with 7 bases between.

This clone was detected only a few times. The chain has TRBV9 and TRBJ2-7; 10 bases fit TRBD2. Germline V gene lookup returns CDR1 SGDLS and CDR2 YYNGEE. CDR3 length: 15 residues. The trim removed 3 bases at V and 6 bases at J, leaving 9 bases unmatched. CDR3 DNA: TGTGCCAGCAGCGCCGGATCTAGCGGGAGAAGCGAGCAGTACTTC. This gives the protein CASSAGSSGRSEQYF.

This chain joins TRBV11-2 and TRBJ2-2, with 8 nucleotides matching TRBD2. CDR3 size: 15 residues. Germline V gene lookup returns CDR1 SGHAT and CDR2 FQNNGV. With 3 bases clipped from V and 4 bases from J, the junction kept 4 bases outside the gene matches. Written as DNA, the CDR3 is TGTGCCAGCAGCTTGGCGGGAGGTCCCACCGGGGAGCTGTTTTTT. It specifies CASSLAGGPTGELFF.

CDR3 nucleotides: TGTGCCAGCAACGTGAGCCGAGTACGAAAGACCTATGGCTACACCTTC. It specifies CASNVSRVRKTYGYTF. This chain connects TRBV5-2 to TRBJ1-2. TRBV5-2 is noted as a pseudogene. The CDR3 is made up of 16 amino acids.

The CDR3 sequence: CASIDVVSDGYTF. Here the CDR3 DNA reads TGTGCCAGCATCGATGTTGTCAGTGATGGCTACACCTTC. This rearrangement joins TRBV28 to TRBJ1-2, with no clear D. Germline V gene sequence: CDR1 MDHEN, CDR2 SYDVKM. The CDR3 sequence is 13 residues long. V was cut by 7 bases and J by 6 bases, with 15 bases left in between.

The J gene is TRBJ2-7, the V gene TRBV5-8, with TRBD1 identical over 8 bases. Trimming took 1 base from V and 7 from J; bases not matched to a gene: 4. CDR3 length: 13 residues. Germline-derived CDR1 and CDR2 are SGHTS and YDEGEE. The CDR3 sequence: CASSLNRGKEQYF. The CDR3 DNA sequence: TGTGCCAGCAGCTTGAACAGGGGGAAAGAGCAGTACTTC.